Reported below is one T cell receptor (beta chain). This record belongs to a study of response to subunit inactivated influenza vaccine. TCRdb reanalysed the RT-PCR reads using MiXCR and keeps one entry per CDR3 protein. The sample holds about 780,000 distinct CDR3 sequences, around 20% seen once. Germline-derived CDR1 and CDR2 are SQVTM and ANQGSEA. V shed 4 bases and J shed 3 bases, with 6 bases lying between them. CDR3 length: 12 residues. The sequence derives from a man aged 50-60 years who received an inactivated influenza vaccine. The input for sequencing was PBMCs from blood, taken roughly 5 days after vaccination. The chain uses TRBV29-1 and TRBJ2-2; no definite D call. CDR3 coding DNA: TGCAGCGTTGTGGTAGACACCGGGGAGCTGTTTTTT. It yields the protein CSVVVDTGELFF.